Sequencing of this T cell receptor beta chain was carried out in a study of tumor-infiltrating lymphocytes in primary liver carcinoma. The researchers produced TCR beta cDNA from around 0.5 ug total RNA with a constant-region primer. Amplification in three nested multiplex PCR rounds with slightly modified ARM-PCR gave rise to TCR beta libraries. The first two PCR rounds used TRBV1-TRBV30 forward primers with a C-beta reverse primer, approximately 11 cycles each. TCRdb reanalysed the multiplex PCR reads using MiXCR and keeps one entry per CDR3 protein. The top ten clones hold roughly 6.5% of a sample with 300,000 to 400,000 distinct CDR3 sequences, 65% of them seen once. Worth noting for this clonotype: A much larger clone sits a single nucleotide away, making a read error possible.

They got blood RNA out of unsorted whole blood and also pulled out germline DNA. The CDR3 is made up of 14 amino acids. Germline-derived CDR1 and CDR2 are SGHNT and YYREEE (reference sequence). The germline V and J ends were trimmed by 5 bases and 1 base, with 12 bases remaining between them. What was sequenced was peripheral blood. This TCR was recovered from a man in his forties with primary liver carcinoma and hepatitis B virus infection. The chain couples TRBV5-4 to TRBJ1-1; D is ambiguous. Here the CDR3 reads CASSISRANTEAFF. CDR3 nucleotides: TGTGCCAGCAGTATAAGTCGGGCGAACACTGAAGCTTTCTTT.